This T cell receptor beta chain emerged from a study of human thymus T cells. Study outcomes and limitations: Both thymic and peripheral blood repertoires showed apparently biased V and J usage.

Sequencing used immunoSEQ multiplex PCR; TCRdb keeps in-frame clones, though not all of them. The table shows 40,000 to 45,000 clones, with 94% occurring only once. A note on this clone: Its antigen remains unknown.

V lost 4 bases, J lost 4 bases, and 9 bases stayed unmatched. Germline CDR1 reads LGHNA; CDR2 reads YSLEER. The CDR3 runs to 16 residues. Having surgery to correct congenital heart defects, healthy Finnish infants acted as the donors. The receptor's source is a boy under three years old with a congenital heart defect but otherwise immunologically healthy. The chain combines TRBV4-3 with TRBJ1-2; TRBD1 matches at 10 bases. The sequenced sample was blood. As DNA, the CDR3 is TGCGCCAGCAGCCGCGGAACGACAGGGGGCGGCTATGGCTACACCTTC. Its translation is CASSRGTTGGGYGYTF.